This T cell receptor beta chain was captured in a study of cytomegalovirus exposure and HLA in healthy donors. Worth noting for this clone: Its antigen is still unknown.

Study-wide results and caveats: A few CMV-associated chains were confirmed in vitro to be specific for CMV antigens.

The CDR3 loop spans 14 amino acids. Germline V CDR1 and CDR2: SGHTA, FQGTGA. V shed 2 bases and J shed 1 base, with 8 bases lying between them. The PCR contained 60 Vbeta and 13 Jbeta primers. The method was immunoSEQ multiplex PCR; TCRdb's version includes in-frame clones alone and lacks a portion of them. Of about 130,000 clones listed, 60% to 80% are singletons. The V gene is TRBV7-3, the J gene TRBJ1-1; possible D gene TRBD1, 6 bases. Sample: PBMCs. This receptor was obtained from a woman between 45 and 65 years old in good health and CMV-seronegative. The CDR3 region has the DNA TGTGCCAGCAGCTTACAGGGGCCGAACACTGAAGCTTTCTTT. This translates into CASSLQGPNTEAFF.